This T cell receptor (beta chain) was documented in a study of blood T cell repertoires in COVID-19. Across the whole study: Some COVID-19 samples were acute and others convalescent; all came from the United States, Italy and Spain. T cells, B-cell-depleted T cells, or PBMCs provided the cDNA or gDNA that served as material.

Looked up from germline, CDR1 is SGHRS and CDR2 is YFSETQ. Trimming took 1 base from V and 5 from J, leaving 6 bases between them. The length of the CDR3 is 13 residues. Authors' processing steps: Amplification from reference gene primers served as the basis for estimated nucleated cell counts. Only in-frame clones appear in the TCRdb table, and some are missing; sequencing was by immunoSEQ multiplex PCR. V, J and clone size are taken as reported in that table, and D and trimming were inferred from the DNA itself. In the table there are around 130,000 clones, 80% to 90% of which are singletons. Turning to this clone: Other DNA sequences within the sample encode an identical CDR3.

The receptor was isolated from a man in his fifties or sixties with active or convalescent COVID-19. The chain links TRBV5-1 to TRBJ2-2; D is unclear. The material sequenced was peripheral blood. The CDR3 loop reads CASSLSGTGELFF. The CDR3 DNA is TGCGCCAGCAGCTTGTCAGGTACCGGGGAGCTGTTTTTT.